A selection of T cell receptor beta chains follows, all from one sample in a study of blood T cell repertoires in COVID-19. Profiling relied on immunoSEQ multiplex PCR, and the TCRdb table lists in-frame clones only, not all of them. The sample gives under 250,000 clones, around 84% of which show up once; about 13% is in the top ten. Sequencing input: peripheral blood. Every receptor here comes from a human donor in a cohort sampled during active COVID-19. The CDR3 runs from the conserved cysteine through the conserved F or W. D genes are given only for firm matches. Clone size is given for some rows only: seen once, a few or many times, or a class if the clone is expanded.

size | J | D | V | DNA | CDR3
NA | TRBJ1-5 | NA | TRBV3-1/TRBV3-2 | TGTGCCAGCAGCCAAGATCTTGGCGGGCAGATCAATCAGCCCCAGCATTTT | CASSQDLGGQINQPQHF
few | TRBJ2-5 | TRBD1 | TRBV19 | TGTGCCAGTAGTATCCCCTCGACAGGGAGAGAGACCCAGTACTTC | CASSIPSTGRETQYF
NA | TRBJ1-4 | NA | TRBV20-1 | TGCAGTGTTGCCGGGAATGAAAAACTGTTTTTT | CSVAGNEKLFF
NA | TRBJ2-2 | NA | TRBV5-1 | TGCGCCAGCAGCTCTAGGGGATCCGGGGAGCTGTTTTTT | CASSSRGSGELFF
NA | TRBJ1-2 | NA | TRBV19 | TGTGCCAGTACCCCCCTCGACAGGAACTATGGCTACACCTTC | CASTPLDRNYGYTF
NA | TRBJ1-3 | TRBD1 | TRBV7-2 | TGTGCCAGCAGCTTAGAGGGGGCGCGTGGAAACACCATATATTTT | CASSLEGARGNTIYF
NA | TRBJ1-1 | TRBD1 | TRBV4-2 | TGTGCCAGCAGCGCCGACAGGGTGAACACTGAAGCTTTCTTT | CASSADRVNTEAFF
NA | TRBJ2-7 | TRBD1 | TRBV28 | TGTGCCAGCAGTTTGACAGGGGGCTTGGATGAGCAGTACTTC | CASSLTGGLDEQYF
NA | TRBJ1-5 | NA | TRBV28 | TGTGCCAGCATCTCGGGGGGGCCGCATGGGCCCCAGCATTTT | CASISGGPHGPQHF
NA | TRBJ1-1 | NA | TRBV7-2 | TGTGCCAGCAGCTTATTGTCGAGCCTGAACACTGAAGCTTTCTTT | CASSLLSSLNTEAFF
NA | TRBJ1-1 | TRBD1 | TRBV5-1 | TGCGCCAGCAGCTTCGGGACAGTTCGAGCTGAAGCTTTCTTT | CASSFGTVRAEAFF
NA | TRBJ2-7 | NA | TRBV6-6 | TGTGCCAGCGCCTACCTAAGCTACGAGCAGTACTTC | CASAYLSYEQYF
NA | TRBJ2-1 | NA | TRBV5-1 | TGCGCCAGCAGCACTTCGGGAAGCTCCTACAATGAGCAGTTCTTC | CASSTSGSSYNEQFF
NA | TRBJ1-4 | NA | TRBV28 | TGTGCCAGCAGTTTCCCAGGGGTGGGTGAAAAACTGTTTTTT | CASSFPGVGEKLFF
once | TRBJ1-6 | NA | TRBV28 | TGTGCCAGCAGTTTTCAGGTGCCTTCACCCCTCCACTTT | CASSFQVPSPLHF
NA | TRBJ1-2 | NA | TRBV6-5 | TGTGCCAGCAGTTACTCGAGGCAGACCGAGGATGGCTACACCTTC | CASSYSRQTEDGYTF
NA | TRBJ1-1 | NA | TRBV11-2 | TGTGCCAGCAGCTTAGTAACAGCGGTGGCTTTCTTT | CASSLVTAVAFF
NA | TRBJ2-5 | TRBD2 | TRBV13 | TGTGCCAGCAGCTTTCGCGGGGGGGCCTCAGAGACCCAGTACTTC | CASSFRGGASETQYF
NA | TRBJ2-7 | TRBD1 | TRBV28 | TGTGCCAGCAGTAGACGCAGATCCCGGGACAGGGGGACTGAGCAGTACTTC | CASSRRRSRDRGTEQYF
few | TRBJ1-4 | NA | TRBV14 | TGTGCCAGCAGCCAAGATTGGGCTGGGCAAGAAAAACTGTTTTTT | CASSQDWAGQEKLFF
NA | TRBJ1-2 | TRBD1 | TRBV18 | TGTGCCAGCTCACCCTCGACAGGGGCATCTAACTATGGCTACACCTTC | CASSPSTGASNYGYTF
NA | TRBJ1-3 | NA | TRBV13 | TGTGCCAGCAGCTTCGAGGGGGACTCTGGAAACACCATATATTTT | CASSFEGDSGNTIYF
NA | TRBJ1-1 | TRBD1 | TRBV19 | TGTGCCAGTAGTAAGAGACAGGGGTTGAACACTGAAGCTTTCTTT | CASSKRQGLNTEAFF
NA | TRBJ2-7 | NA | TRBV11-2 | TGTGCCAGCAGCCGCTCAGGGATATCCTACGAGCAGTACTTC | CASSRSGISYEQYF
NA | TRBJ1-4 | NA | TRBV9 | TGTGCCAGCAGCACAGGGCCTGTGCTCGAAAAACTGTTTTTT | CASSTGPVLEKLFF
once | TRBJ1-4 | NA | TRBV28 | TGTGCCAGCAATGGGCCAAGCAGAGAAAAACTGTTTTTT | CASNGPSREKLFF
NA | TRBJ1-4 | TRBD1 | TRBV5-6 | TGTGCCAGCAGCTTGTCAGGCAGACAGGGCTTCGGTGAAAAACTGTTTTTT | CASSLSGRQGFGEKLFF
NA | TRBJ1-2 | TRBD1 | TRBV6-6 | TGTGCCAGCAGCCTGGGACAGGGGCTAGGCGGCTACACCTTC | CASSLGQGLGGYTF
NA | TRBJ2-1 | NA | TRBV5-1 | TGCGCCAGCAGCTTGGAAGCGGGCGCCTACAATGAGCAGTTCTTC | CASSLEAGAYNEQFF
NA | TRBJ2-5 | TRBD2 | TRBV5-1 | TGCGCCAGCAGCTCCCCTAGCGGGTCGTACCAAGAGACCCAGTACTTC | CASSSPSGSYQETQYF
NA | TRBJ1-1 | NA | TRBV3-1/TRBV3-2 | TGTGCCAGCAGCCAAGCCCGGGGTGGAACTGAAGCTTTCTTT | CASSQARGGTEAFF
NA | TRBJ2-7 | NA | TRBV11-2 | TGTGCCAGCAGCTTAGATCTTGGGGCCTCACAGTACTTC | CASSLDLGASQYF
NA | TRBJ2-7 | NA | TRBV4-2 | TGTGCCAGCAGCCCCCTAGACAGCTACGAGCAGTACTTC | CASSPLDSYEQYF
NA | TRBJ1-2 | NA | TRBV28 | TGTGCCGGATTTTCCGGGGTCTATGGCTACACCTTC | CAGFSGVYGYTF
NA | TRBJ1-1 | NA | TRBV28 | TGTGCCAGCCTAGGGAGGGGGACAAAAATAGGCACTGAAGCTTTCTTT | CASLGRGTKIGTEAFF
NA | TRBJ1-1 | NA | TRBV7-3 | TGTGCCAGCAGCCCGGGAGGGACCATGAACACTGAAGCTTTCTTT | CASSPGGTMNTEAFF
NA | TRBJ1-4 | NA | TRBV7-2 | TGTGCCAGCAGCTTAGGCAGGGCTAATGAAAAACTGTTTTTT | CASSLGRANEKLFF
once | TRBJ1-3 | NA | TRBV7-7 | TGTGCTAGCAGCGCGGGGCTCTCTGGAAACACCATATATTTT | CASSAGLSGNTIYF
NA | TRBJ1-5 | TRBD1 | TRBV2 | TGTGCCAGCAGTAAAACGACAGGGTTTAGCAATCAGCCCCAGCATTTT | CASSKTTGFSNQPQHF
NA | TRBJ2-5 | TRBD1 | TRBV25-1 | TGTGCCAGCAGTGAGGGACAGGGATTTTATGAGACCCAGTACTTC | CASSEGQGFYETQYF
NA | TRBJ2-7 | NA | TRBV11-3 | TGTGCCAGCAGCTTAGGGGGGGACAGTTCCTACGAGCAGTACTTC | CASSLGGDSSYEQYF
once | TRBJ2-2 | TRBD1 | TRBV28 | TGTGCCAGCAGAGCCGGGACAGTGAACACCGGGGAGCTGTTTTTT | CASRAGTVNTGELFF
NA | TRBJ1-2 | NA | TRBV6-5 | TGTGCCAGCCTACATCCCGGGACACTCGGTTACGGCTACACCTTC | CASLHPGTLGYGYTF